The rows below give T cell receptor beta chains drawn from one sample of a study of T cell responses to AZD1222 COVID-19 vaccine. Sequencing used immunoSEQ multiplex PCR; TCRdb keeps in-frame clones, though not all of them. This sample carries more than 150,000 clones, nearly 95% of them seen once, and the ten largest clones take about 2.1%. The specimen was peripheral blood, collected 28 days after the second AZD1222 dose. All receptors derive from an adult who received the AZD1222 COVID-19 vaccine. The CDR3 runs from the conserved cysteine through the conserved F or W. A D gene is named only where the DNA matches it firmly. Some rows have no size entry. The others give once, few or many, or a class for an expanded clone.

clone size | D gene | J gene | V gene | CDR3 protein | CDR3 DNA
NA | NA | TRBJ1-1 | TRBV18 | CASSPPNRYSEAFF | TGTGCCAGCTCACCACCAAACAGGTATTCTGAAGCTTTCTTT
NA | NA | TRBJ2-5 | TRBV5-6 | CASSLGPRAGVHVETQYF | TGTGCCAGCAGCTTGGGCCCTCGGGCAGGAGTCCATGTGGAGACCCAGTACTTC
NA | NA | TRBJ1-2 | TRBV7-9 | CASSPGAGGDEGGYGYTF | TGTGCCAGCAGCCCAGGTGCTGGAGGAGACGAGGGAGGGTATGGCTACACCTTC
NA | NA | TRBJ1-4 | TRBV27 | CASRRLRETNEKLFF | TGTGCCAGCAGACGCCTCCGGGAAACTAATGAAAAACTGTTTTTT
NA | NA | TRBJ1-1 | TRBV28 | CASSFRVNTEAFF | TGTGCCAGCAGTTTCAGGGTTAACACTGAAGCTTTCTTT
NA | NA | TRBJ1-4 | TRBV7-8 | CASSLDRDEKLFF | TGTGCCAGCAGCTTAGATAGAGATGAAAAACTGTTTTTT
NA | NA | TRBJ2-5 | TRBV28 | CASNLSGHQETQYF | TGTGCCAGCAATCTCAGCGGCCACCAAGAGACCCAGTACTTC
NA | NA | TRBJ1-6 | TRBV12-3/TRBV12-4 | CASSLAGSPLHF | TGTGCCAGCAGTTTAGCTGGATCACCCCTCCACTTT
NA | NA | TRBJ2-7 | TRBV6-5 | CASSYGTGHYEQYF | TGTGCCAGCAGTTACGGTACGGGGCACTACGAGCAGTACTTC
NA | NA | TRBJ1-5 | TRBV5-1 | CASSLGNAGSNQPQHF | TGCGCCAGCAGCTTGGGGAACGCGGGTAGCAATCAGCCCCAGCATTTT
NA | TRBD1 | TRBJ1-1 | TRBV14 | CASSQRQGSTEAFF | TGTGCCAGCAGCCAGAGACAGGGGAGCACTGAAGCTTTCTTT
NA | TRBD1 | TRBJ1-2 | TRBV4-1 | CASSQAPGQGDGYTF | TGCGCCAGCAGCCAAGCTCCGGGACAGGGCGACGGCTACACCTTC
once | NA | TRBJ1-2 | TRBV19 | CASSISLYGYTF | TGTGCCAGTAGTATATCACTCTATGGCTACACCTTC
NA | NA | TRBJ2-2 | TRBV7-3 | CASSTGTHTGELFF | TGTGCCAGCAGCACCGGGACCCATACCGGGGAGCTGTTTTTT
once | NA | TRBJ2-7 | TRBV7-9 | CASSRGGASNRHEQYF | TGTGCCAGCAGCCGTGGGGGGGCGTCTAACCGCCACGAGCAGTACTTC
NA | NA | TRBJ1-3 | TRBV6-1 | CASSDLGVPSGNTIYF | TGTGCCAGCAGTGATCTGGGGGTACCCTCTGGAAACACCATATATTTT
NA | TRBD1 | TRBJ1-1 | TRBV5-8 | CASSPTGEAFF | TGTGCCAGCAGCCCGACAGGGGAAGCTTTCTTT
NA | NA | TRBJ1-6 | TRBV12-3/TRBV12-4 | CATKRGGSPLHF | TGTGCCACCAAACGGGGAGGATCACCCCTCCACTTT
NA | NA | TRBJ1-6 | TRBV30 | CAWSLKDSYNSPLHF | TGTGCCTGGAGTCTCAAAGATAGCTATAATTCACCCCTCCACTTT
NA | NA | TRBJ2-7 | TRBV28 | CASSYVRGSYEQYF | TGTGCCAGCAGTTATGTCAGGGGCTCCTACGAGCAGTACTTC
NA | NA | TRBJ2-1 | TRBV5-1 | CASSFQKAGKSYNEQFF | TGCGCCAGCAGCTTTCAAAAGGCGGGAAAGTCCTACAATGAGCAGTTCTTC
NA | NA | TRBJ1-5 | TRBV19 | CASQDKHQPQHF | TGTGCCAGTCAAGACAAACATCAGCCCCAGCATTTT
NA | TRBD1 | TRBJ1-4 | TRBV5-5 | CASSIGQGSGEKLFF | TGTGCCAGCAGCATAGGACAGGGGAGTGGTGAAAAACTGTTTTTT